This T cell receptor (beta chain) stems from a study of long-term antiretroviral therapy in people with HIV (dated by TCRdb to the early 2020s). Notes on the research overall: Collection of the earliest samples took place about a decade ahead of the 2015 WHO recommendation for immediate ART, at a time when ART was typically delayed until CD4 counts fell. From some 30 adults with confirmed HIV infection, the cohort provided some 200 cryopreserved PBMC samples, gathered serially across a mean of around 6 years (range 1-12). Of the approximately 32 participants with HIV, some 12 were female. No cross-contamination during QIAcube processing was shown when test extractions of a monoclonal T-cell line were performed alongside roughly 30 polyclonal samples. This retrospective serial study examined whether starting ART and sustained HIV suppression were associated with changes in the composition and diversity of the TRB repertoire in peripheral blood.

Inclusion was restricted to participants for whom at least one PBMC sample before ART initiation and at least two post-ART samples were available. Treatment was received in the United States of America by all participants with HIV. Cryopreserved samples of about 0.9-11 million PBMC were thawed and washed before DNA extraction. At the time of the earliest PBMC sample, participants with HIV were aged between 23 and 54 years. Each participant contributed PBMC samples from 1-4 timepoints before ART initiation and 2-8 timepoints after ART initiation, with a median of 7 samples. For every participant, serial HIV viral load, CD4+ T-cell count, ART history and demographic data were obtained. Genomic DNA was extracted from unsorted PBMC with a Qiagen kit on a QIAcube, with processing performed in batches of 12 samples. As for this clone: Its antigen specificity is not known. Per-nucleotide qualities are absent, and no much larger clonotype sits a single base away.

Overall study outcomes, separate from this receptor: Inferences about post-ART repertoire changes are limited because no data were available on ART adherence, viral resistance or therapy changes. Expanded TRB clones identified before ART initiation dominated the repertoire across all time points, though the dominance fluctuated and decreased in many PLHIV after ART. HIV repertoires had narrower CDR3 length ranges than controls, and the network structure suggested an antigen-experienced repertoire that shifted only slightly toward naive after ART. Because pre-ART samples had limited cell numbers, unsorted PBMC were profiled rather than sorted CD4+ and CD8+ T cells. The samples span the years 2004 to 2017, and the ART regimens used may be less effective than current regimens. Owing to limited PBMC availability, only the TCR beta chain was sequenced, without alpha chain pairing. ART initiation was associated with a significant increase in TRB diversity, but diversity stayed significantly below transplant donor controls even after long-term ART.

The germline V gene encodes CDR1 SGHRS and CDR2 YFSETQ. There are 15 amino acids in the CDR3, from cysteine to phenylalanine inclusive. The only DNA kept is the CDR3, 45 bases in frame from the first base. V sheds 4 bases and J sheds 5 bases, leaving 16 bases between their ends. The immunoSEQ hsTCRB v3.0 assay was used at survey level resolution for TRB variable region sequencing. A depth of roughly 40,000-55,000 T-cell genomes per sample was targeted for TRB sequencing. TRB libraries were pooled and sequenced on an Illumina MiSeq using a v3 150-cycle kit. Concerning the study's data processing: Repertoire analysis was run in R within a reproducible Nextflow workflow that covered QC, data transformation and analysis. LymphoSeq2, an R package for exploring AIRR-Seq data, was used to implement the custom analyses. A handful of samples that produced fewer than 5000 total TRB sequences were removed, so 150 to 200 HIV repertoires were analyzed. Among the roughly 190 retained HIV repertoires, about 57 were collected before ART initiation and 120 to 140 after ART initiation. Each repertoire was downsampled to 5000 TRB nucleotide sequences, and summary statistics were averaged across 100 downsampling iterations. TRB sequences were retained for analysis only if CDR3 regions of at least seven amino acids were present. Two measures captured diversity: a Shannon entropy-derived clonality score and the Gini coefficient. In the repertoire networks, any two of the top 5000 CDR3 amino acid sequences were connected whenever the two sequences differed by an edit distance of one. For TRB CDR3 amino acid sequences, antigen specificity groups and MHC restriction were predicted with GLIPH2. Known CMV, EBV, HIV or tissue antigen associations were flagged by matching CDR3 amino acid sequences against VDJdb and McPAS-TCR. Pre-ART, post-ART and control groups were compared with Wilcoxon signed-rank tests and Holm-Bonferroni correction. This immuneACCESS table, as held by TCRdb, lists in-frame sequences with V and J called but not all clones. Of the missing ones, under half trace to an unresolved V gene in checked studies; the others have no known cause. D and trimming were read from the DNA, whereas the V and J calls and clone size are those reported in that table. The sample data list 25,000 to 30,000 clones, and approximately 90% of these were observed just once. The ten largest account for approximately 4.6% of the sample.

Source: unsorted PBMCs, taken roughly 2.7 years after starting antiretroviral therapy. The TCR sequence derives from a man aged 35 to 55 with HIV. The chain is assembled from TRBV5-1 and TRBJ2-1; the D gene is perhaps TRBD1 or TRBD2, each of them matching over 7 bases. The DNA reads as follows: TGCGCCAGCAGCCCGCAGGGGGGGATCAACAATGAGCAGTTCTTC. Translation gives CASSPQGGINNEQFF.